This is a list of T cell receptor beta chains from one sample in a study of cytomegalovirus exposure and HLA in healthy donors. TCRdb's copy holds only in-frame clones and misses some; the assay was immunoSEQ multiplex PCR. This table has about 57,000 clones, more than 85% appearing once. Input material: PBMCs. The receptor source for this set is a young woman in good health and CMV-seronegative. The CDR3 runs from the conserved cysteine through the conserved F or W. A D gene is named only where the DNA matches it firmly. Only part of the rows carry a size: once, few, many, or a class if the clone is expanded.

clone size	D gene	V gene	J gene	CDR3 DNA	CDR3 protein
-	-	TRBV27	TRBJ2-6	TGTGCCAGCAGTTTAGGGTGGCGGGGTTACTCTGGGGCCAACGTCCTGACTTTC	CASSLGWRGYSGANVLTF
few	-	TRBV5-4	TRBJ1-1	TGTGCCAGCGGGGGCTCTGAAGCTTTCTTT	CASGGSEAFF
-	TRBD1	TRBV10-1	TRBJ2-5	TGCGCCAGCAGTGAACAAAGAGTGGGAGCCCGGACAGGGAGTATGATGGAGACCCAGTACTTC	CASSEQRVGARTGSMMETQYF
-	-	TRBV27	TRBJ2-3	TGTGCCAGCAGTAGGACTGGTATTCCAGATACGCAGTATTTT	CASSRTGIPDTQYF
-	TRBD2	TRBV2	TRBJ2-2	TGTGCCAGCAGTGGGAGCGGGGGGGCGAACACCGGGGAGCTGTTTTTT	CASSGSGGANTGELFF
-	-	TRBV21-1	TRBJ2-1	TGTGCCAGCAGCAACAGCGGGAGCCCCTACAATGAGCAGTTCTTC	CASSNSGSPYNEQFF
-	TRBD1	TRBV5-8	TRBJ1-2	TGTGCCAGCAGCTTGGGACAGGGTGGGATTTTTTATGGCTACACCTTC	CASSLGQGGIFYGYTF
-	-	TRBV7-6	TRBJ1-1	TGTGCCAGCAGCTTAAACAGGGTTACTGAAGCTTTCTTT	CASSLNRVTEAFF
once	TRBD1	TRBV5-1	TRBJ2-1	TGCGCCAGCAGCTTTTCGCGGGACAGGGTCAATGAGCAGTTCTTC	CASSFSRDRVNEQFF
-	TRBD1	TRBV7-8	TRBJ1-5	TGTGCCAGCAGCCCTCTCTCCGGGACAGGTAGTGAGCCCCAGCATTTT	CASSPLSGTGSEPQHF
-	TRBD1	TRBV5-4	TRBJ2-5	TGTGCCAGCAGCCCTGGGACAGCAGCACAAGAGACCCAGTACTTC	CASSPGTAAQETQYF
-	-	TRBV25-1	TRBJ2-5	TGTGCCAGCAGTGATCCGGCCGGGGTCCAAGAGACCCAGTACTTC	CASSDPAGVQETQYF
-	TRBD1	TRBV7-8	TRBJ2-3	TGTGCCAGCAGCTTAGCGTACCGACAGGGGTTCGGCGGCACAGATACGCAGTATTTT	CASSLAYRQGFGGTDTQYF
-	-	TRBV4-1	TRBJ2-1	TGCGCCAGCAGCCAAGTGCAAAGCATTGAGCAGTTCTTC	CASSQVQSIEQFF
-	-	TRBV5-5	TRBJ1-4	TGTGCCAGCAGCAAATTACAGAAAAATGAAAAACTGTTTTTT	CASSKLQKNEKLFF
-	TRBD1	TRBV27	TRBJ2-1	TGTGCCAGCAGTTTATTTTTGACAGGGGACGAATCAAGCTCCTACAATGAGCAGTTCTTC	CASSLFLTGDESSSYNEQFF
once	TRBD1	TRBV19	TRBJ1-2	TGTGCCAGTAGTGAGGACAGGTCTAACTATGGCTACACCTTC	CASSEDRSNYGYTF
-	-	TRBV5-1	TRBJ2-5	TGCGCCAGCAGCAAACCAGGGTCCCAAGAGACCCAGTACTTC	CASSKPGSQETQYF
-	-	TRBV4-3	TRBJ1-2	TGCGCCAGCAGCCAATCGGAGGGCTATGGCTACACCTTC	CASSQSEGYGYTF
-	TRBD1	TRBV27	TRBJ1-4	TGTGCCAGCAGCTCCGGACAGGCGAAACTGTTTTTT	CASSSGQAKLFF
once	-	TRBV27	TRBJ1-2	TGTGCCAGCAGTTTATCGAGCTTGGGTGGGGCATATGGCTACACCTTC	CASSLSSLGGAYGYTF
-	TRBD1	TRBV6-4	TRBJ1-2	TGTGCCAGCAGTACCGGGCCAGGGGGCCTGAGCTACACCTTC	CASSTGPGGLSYTF
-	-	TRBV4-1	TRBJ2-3	TGCGCCAGCAGCCAAGAACCCGCCGGGACATTCACTAGCACAGATACGCAGTATTTT	CASSQEPAGTFTSTDTQYF
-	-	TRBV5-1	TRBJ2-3	TGCGCCAGCAGCTCCTCGTCGGGGGATACGCAGTATTTT	CASSSSSGDTQYF
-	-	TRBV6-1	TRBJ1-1	TGTGCCAGCAGTGTCTCTCCCCTTGGACAGATGAACACTGAAGCTTTCTTT	CASSVSPLGQMNTEAFF
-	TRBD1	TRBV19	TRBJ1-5	TGTGCCAGTAATACAGGGGAAGGTATTCAGCCCCAGCATTTT	CASNTGEGIQPQHF
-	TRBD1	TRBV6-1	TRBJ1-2	TGTGCCAGCAGTGCGGGGCCGGGACAGGGGGCCGTCTACTCTGGCTACACCTTC	CASSAGPGQGAVYSGYTF
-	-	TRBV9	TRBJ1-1	TGTGCCAGCAGCCCCTGGGCCTTTAAAAACACTGAAGCTTTCTTT	CASSPWAFKNTEAFF
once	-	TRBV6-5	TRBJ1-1	TGTGCCAGCAGTTACTCGCAGGAGGTGAACACTGAAGCTTTCTTT	CASSYSQEVNTEAFF
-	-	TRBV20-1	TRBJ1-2	TGCAGTGCTCCTCTCAGGGGCTACACCTTC	CSAPLRGYTF
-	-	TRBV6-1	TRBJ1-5	TGTGCCAGCAGTGAAAACCCAGGGCACCAGCCCCAGCATTTT	CASSENPGHQPQHF
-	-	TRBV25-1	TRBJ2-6	TGTGCCAGCAGTGGGGCCCAAACCTCTGGGGCCAACGTCCTGACTTTC	CASSGAQTSGANVLTF
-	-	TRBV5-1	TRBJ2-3	TGCGCCAGCAGCTTAGGGGGACGGAGCACAGATACGCAGTATTTT	CASSLGGRSTDTQYF
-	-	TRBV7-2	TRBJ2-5	TGTGCCAGCAGCCCTCCCGGGAAGACCCAGTACTTC	CASSPPGKTQYF
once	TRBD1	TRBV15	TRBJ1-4	TGTGCCACCAGCTGGGGACAGTCTAATGAAAAACTGTTTTTT	CATSWGQSNEKLFF
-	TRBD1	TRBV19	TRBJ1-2	TGTGCCAGTAGTAATTGGGACAGTTCCTATGGCTACACCTTC	CASSNWDSSYGYTF
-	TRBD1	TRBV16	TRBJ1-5	TGTGCCAGCAGTATCACAGGGGATAGCAATCAGCCCCAGCATTTT	CASSITGDSNQPQHF
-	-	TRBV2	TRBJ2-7	TGTGCCAGCAGTGGCGGACATGGCCCCTACGAGCAGTACTTC	CASSGGHGPYEQYF
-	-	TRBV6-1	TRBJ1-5	TGTGCCAGCAGAACCCAGGGCGCAAATCAGCCCCAGCATTTT	CASRTQGANQPQHF
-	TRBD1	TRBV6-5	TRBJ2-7	TGTGCCAGCAGTCGACCGGGACAGGGGAGTCGGGAGCAGTACTTC	CASSRPGQGSREQYF